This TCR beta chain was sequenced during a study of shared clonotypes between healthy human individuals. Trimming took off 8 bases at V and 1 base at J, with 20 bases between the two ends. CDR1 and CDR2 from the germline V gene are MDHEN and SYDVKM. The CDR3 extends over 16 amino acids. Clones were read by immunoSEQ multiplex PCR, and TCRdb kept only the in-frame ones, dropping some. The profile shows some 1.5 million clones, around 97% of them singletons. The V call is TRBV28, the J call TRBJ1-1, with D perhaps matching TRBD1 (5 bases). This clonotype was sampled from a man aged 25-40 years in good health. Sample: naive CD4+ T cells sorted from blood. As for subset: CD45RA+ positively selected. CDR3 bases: TGTGCCAGCTTTTCGGCTCTTGGACACCAGAACACTGAAGCTTTCTTT. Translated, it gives CASFSALGHQNTEAFF. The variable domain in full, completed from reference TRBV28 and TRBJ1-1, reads DVKVTQSSRYLVKRTGEKVFLECVQDMDHENMFWYRQDPGLGLRLIYFSYDVKMKEKGDIPEGYSVSREKKERFSLILESASTNQTSMYLCASFSALGHQNTEAFFGQGTRLTVV.